Included here is one T cell receptor (beta chain) sequence, with context. What it binds is unknown. Generated by immunoSEQ multiplex PCR, the TCRdb table keeps only in-frame clones and is missing some. Among some 110,000 clones, roughly nine tenths were seen once, and the ten largest hold nearly 4.5%. The data stem from a study of cytomegalovirus exposure and HLA in healthy donors. Notes on the study in general: Clusters of TCRs from the first cohort tended to co-occur in the 100 to 150 validation repertoires (as a later analysis found). The study flagged around 150 TCR beta chains as cytomegalovirus-associated.

The sequenced material came from PBMCs. This clonotype was sampled from a young man in good health and CMV-seropositive.

The CDR3 spells CASSQNPGTSGGSGLYF. The CDR3 coding sequence is TGTGCCAGCAGCCAGAACCCTGGGACTAGCGGGGGGAGCGGTCTGTACTTC. V gene TRBV4-2 combines with J gene TRBJ2-5, with 15 bases identical to TRBD2. The CDR3 covers 17 residues. Germline loops: CDR1 LGHNA, CDR2 YNFKEQ. The junction had 15 bases not matched to a gene; V was cut back by 3 bases and J by 13 bases.